This T cell receptor (beta chain) comes out of a study of blood T cell repertoires in COVID-19. The wider study: Italy, Spain and the United States were the sources of the convalescent and acute COVID-19 samples. The cDNA or gDNA used as material had been derived from T cells, B-cell-depleted T cells, or PBMCs.

Original methodology: Amplification of reference gene primers was used by the study to estimate nucleated cell counts. TCRdb's table, derived via immunoSEQ multiplex PCR, lists solely in-frame clones and lacks some. The V and J calls and clone size are taken from that table; D and trimming were inferred from the DNA. The sample yields about 300,000 clones, 80% to 90% seen once. This CDR3 region has 17 residues. V shed 5 bases, J shed 8 bases, and the junction held 15 bases outside the gene matches. The germline CDR1 and CDR2 sequences are SGHTA and FQGTGA. The material sequenced was peripheral blood. The chain carries TRBV7-3 and TRBJ1-2, with TRBD1 identical over 12 bases. The clonotype originates from a woman between 45 and 65 years old who had recovered from COVID-19. The CDR3, as DNA: TGTGCCAGCAGCCCCTCCGGGACAGGGGGCGCATGGGACGGCTACACCTTC. It yields the protein CASSPSGTGGAWDGYTF.